Following are 11 T cell receptor beta chains from one sample sequenced in a study of CD8+CD57+ T cells in acquired aplastic anemia. The template for TCR beta VDJ and CDR3 sequence profiling was genomic DNA. TCRdb re-called the reads with MiXCR, one entry per CDR3 protein. This table has 35,000 to 45,000 distinct CDR3 sequences, approximately 71% appearing once. The specimen sequenced was sorted CD4+, CD8+, or CD8+CD57+ T cells (not recorded which) from PBMCs. The receptors derive from a human donor in good health, serving as a control.

The V and J genes are TRBV2 and TRBJ1-4; no firm D call. Germline values: CDR1 SNHLY, CDR2 FYNNEI. This CDR3 spans 12 amino acids. Trimming cost V 7 bases and J 3 bases, with 6 bases left between them. CDR3 region: CASIESNEKLFF. Written as DNA, the CDR3 is TGTGCCAGCATAGAGTCTAATGAAAAACTGTTTTTT.

The rearrangement uses TRBV19 and TRBJ1-4; D call uncertain. Germline V gives CDR1 LNHDA, CDR2 SQIVND (reference sequence). With 5 bases removed from V and 3 bases from J, the gap between germline ends came to 7 bases. The CDR3 contains 13 residues. CDR3 sequence reads: CASSPGANEKLFF. As DNA, the CDR3 is TGTGCCAGTAGTCCGGGAGCTAATGAAAAACTGTTTTTT.

This clonotype was observed a handful of times. The chain links TRBV10-3 to TRBJ2-7; 8 bases match TRBD2. V shed 7 bases and J 4 bases; nucleotides not matched to a gene: 3. The germline V gene encodes CDR1 ENHRY and CDR2 SYGVKD. The CDR3 has 12 amino acids. This CDR3 is CAIKAGEYEQYF. The CDR3 DNA follows: TGTGCCATCAAAGCGGGGGAGTACGAGCAGTACTTC.

The rearrangement uses TRBV5-4 and TRBJ2-3; 7 bases are a match to TRBD1. The CDR3 sequence is 15 residues long. The germline gives CDR1 SGHNT, CDR2 YYREEE (reference sequence). V was pared by 2 bases and J by 4 bases, with 7 bases of the junction left unmatched. The CDR3 DNA sequence: TGTGCCAGCAGCTTCCGCGACAGGGACCCAGATACGCAGTATTTT. It encodes CASSFRDRDPDTQYF.

The chain joins TRBV6-1 to TRBJ1-2; a possible D gene is TRBD1 (5 bases). V was shortened by 2 bases and J by 8 bases, with 12 bases between the two germline ends. This CDR3 comprises 13 residues. Germline loops: CDR1 MNHNS, CDR2 SASEGT. The CDR3 loop reads CASSETGSYGYTF. In DNA form, the CDR3 reads TGTGCCAGCAGTGAAACAGGATCCTACGGCTACACCTTC.

The V gene is TRBV7-9, the J gene TRBJ2-7; the match to TRBD2 covers 7 bases. CDR3 length equals 15 residues. J was trimmed by 5 bases and V by 5 bases; bases with no gene match: 12. Per the germline V gene, CDR1 is SEHNR and CDR2 is FQNEAQ (reference sequence). The CDR3 is CASSPRGGRFNEQYF. DNA of the CDR3: TGTGCCAGCAGCCCGCGTGGCGGGAGATTCAACGAGCAGTACTTC.

The CDR3 region is CASSPRHLNTGELFF. DNA for the CDR3: TGCGCCAGCAGTCCTCGACACCTGAACACCGGGGAGCTGTTTTTT. The rearrangement links TRBV10-2 to TRBJ2-2; D not resolved. Germline V gives CDR1 WSHSY, CDR2 SAAADI. V dropped 5 bases and J dropped 1 base, with 11 bases sitting between them. This CDR3 spans 15 amino acids.

This clonotype appeared many times. The chain combines TRBV7-9 with TRBJ2-5; 11 nucleotides agree with TRBD1. The germline CDR1 and CDR2 sequences are SEHNR and FQNEAQ (reference sequence). The CDR3 covers 12 residues. Trimming at V came to 11 bases and at J to 5 bases, leaving 4 bases not matched to a gene. Here the CDR3 reads CAGQGARETQYF. CDR3 in DNA: TGTGCCGGACAGGGGGCTAGGGAGACCCAGTACTTC.

For the CDR3, the DNA is TGTGCCAGCAGCAGGACTAGCGGGGGGCTAAACACCGGGGAGCTGTTTTTT. Amino acid sequence: CASSRTSGGLNTGELFF. V is TRBV11-1 and J is TRBJ2-2; TRBD2 matches at 14 bases. The CDR3 runs to 17 residues. J was trimmed by 2 bases and V by 5 bases; bases with no gene match: 4. Germline V lookup: CDR1 SGHAT, CDR2 FQDESV (reference sequence). Using reference TRBV11-1 and TRBJ2-2 for the parts outside the CDR3, the full variable domain is EAEVAQSPRYKITEKSQAVAFWCDPISGHATLYWYRQILGQGPELLVQFQDESVVDDSQLPKDRFSAERLKGVDSTLKIQPAELGDSAMYLCASSRTSGGLNTGELFFGEGSRLTVL.

The chain links TRBV5-1 to TRBJ1-4; a weak D match, TRBD1 (5 bases). V was cut by 0 bases and J by 8 bases, with 11 bases left in between. The CDR3 runs to 14 residues. From germline, CDR1 is SGHRS and CDR2 YFSETQ. This CDR3 reads CASSLGQYSEKLFF. DNA of the CDR3: TGCGCCAGCAGCTTGGGACAGTATTCCGAAAAACTGTTTTTT.

The rearrangement joins TRBV20-1 to TRBJ2-1; a weak D match, TRBD2 (5 bases). Germline V gene lookup returns CDR1 DFQATT and CDR2 SNEGSKA (reference sequence). V was pared by 1 base and J by 3 bases, with 13 bases between. CDR3 length: 15 amino acids. The CDR3 DNA is TGCAGTGCTAGAGGAGGGTCGGCGGTCTACAATGAGCAGTTCTTC. Protein sequence: CSARGGSAVYNEQFF.